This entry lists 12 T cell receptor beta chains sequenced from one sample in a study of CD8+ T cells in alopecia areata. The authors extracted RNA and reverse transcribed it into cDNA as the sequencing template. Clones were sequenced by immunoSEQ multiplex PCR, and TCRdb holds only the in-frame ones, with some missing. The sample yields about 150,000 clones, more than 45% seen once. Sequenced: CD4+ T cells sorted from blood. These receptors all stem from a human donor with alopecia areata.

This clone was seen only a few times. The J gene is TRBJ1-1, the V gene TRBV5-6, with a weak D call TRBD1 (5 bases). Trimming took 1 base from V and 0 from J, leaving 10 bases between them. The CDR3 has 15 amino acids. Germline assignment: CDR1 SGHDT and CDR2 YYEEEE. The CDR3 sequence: CASSLWGFMNTEAFF. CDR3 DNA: TGTGCCAGCAGCTTGTGGGGGTTCATGAACACTGAAGCTTTCTTT.

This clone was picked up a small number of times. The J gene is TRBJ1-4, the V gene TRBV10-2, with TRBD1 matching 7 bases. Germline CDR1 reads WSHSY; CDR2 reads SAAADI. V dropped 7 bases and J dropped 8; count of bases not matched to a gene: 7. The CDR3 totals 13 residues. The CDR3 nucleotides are TGCGCCAGCAATAAGGGGGCCGAGGAAAAACTGTTTTTT. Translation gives CASNKGAEEKLFF.

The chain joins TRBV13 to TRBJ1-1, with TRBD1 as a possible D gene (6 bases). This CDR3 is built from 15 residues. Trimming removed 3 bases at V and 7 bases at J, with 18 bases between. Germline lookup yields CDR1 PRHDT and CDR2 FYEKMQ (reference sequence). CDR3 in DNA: TGTGCCAGCAGCTTGCAGGGAACAGGGCCCGGTGAAGCTTTCTTT. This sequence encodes CASSLQGTGPGEAFF.

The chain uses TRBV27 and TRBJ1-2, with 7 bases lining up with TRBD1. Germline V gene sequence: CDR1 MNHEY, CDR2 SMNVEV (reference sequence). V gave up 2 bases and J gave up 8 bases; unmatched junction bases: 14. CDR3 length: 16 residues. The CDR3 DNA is TGTGCCAGCAGTTTACTACCGACGGACAGGATTAGCGGCTACACCTTC. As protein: CASSLLPTDRISGYTF.

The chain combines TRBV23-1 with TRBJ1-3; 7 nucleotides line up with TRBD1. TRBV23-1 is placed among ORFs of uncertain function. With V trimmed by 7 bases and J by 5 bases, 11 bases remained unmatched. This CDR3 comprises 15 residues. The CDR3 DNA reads TGCGCCAGCAACCTTACAGGGGAAAGAAGAAACACCATATATTTT. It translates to CASNLTGERRNTIYF.

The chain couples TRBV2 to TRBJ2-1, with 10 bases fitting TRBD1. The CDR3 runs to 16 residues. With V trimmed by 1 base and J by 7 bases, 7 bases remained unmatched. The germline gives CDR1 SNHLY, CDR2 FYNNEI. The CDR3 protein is CASSEGIGQGVNEQFF. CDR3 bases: TGTGCCAGCAGTGAAGGAATTGGACAGGGGGTTAATGAGCAGTTCTTC.

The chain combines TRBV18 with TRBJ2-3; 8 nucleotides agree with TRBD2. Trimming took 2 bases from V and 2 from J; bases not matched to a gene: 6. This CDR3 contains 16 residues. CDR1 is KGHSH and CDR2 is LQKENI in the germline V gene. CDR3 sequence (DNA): TGTGCCAGCTCACCATTTGTGGGACTAGACACAGATACGCAGTATTTT. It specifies CASSPFVGLDTDTQYF.

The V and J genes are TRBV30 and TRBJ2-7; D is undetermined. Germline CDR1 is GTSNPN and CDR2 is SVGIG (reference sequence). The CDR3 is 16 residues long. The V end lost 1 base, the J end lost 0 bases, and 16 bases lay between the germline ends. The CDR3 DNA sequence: TGTGCCTGGAGTGGGGGATACAACAAGAGCTCCTACGAGCAGTACTTC. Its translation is CAWSGGYNKSSYEQYF.

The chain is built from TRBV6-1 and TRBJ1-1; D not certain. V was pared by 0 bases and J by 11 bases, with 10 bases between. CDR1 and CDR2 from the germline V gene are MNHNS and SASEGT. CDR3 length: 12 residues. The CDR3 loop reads CASSEAGFDAFF. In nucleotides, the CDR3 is TGTGCCAGCAGTGAAGCAGGATTTGACGCTTTCTTT.

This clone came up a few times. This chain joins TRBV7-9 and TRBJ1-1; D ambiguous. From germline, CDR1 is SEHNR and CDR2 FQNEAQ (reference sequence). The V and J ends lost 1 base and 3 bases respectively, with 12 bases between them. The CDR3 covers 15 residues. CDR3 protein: CASSLVPEAYTEAFF. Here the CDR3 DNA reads TGTGCCAGCAGCTTAGTCCCAGAGGCATACACTGAAGCTTTCTTT.

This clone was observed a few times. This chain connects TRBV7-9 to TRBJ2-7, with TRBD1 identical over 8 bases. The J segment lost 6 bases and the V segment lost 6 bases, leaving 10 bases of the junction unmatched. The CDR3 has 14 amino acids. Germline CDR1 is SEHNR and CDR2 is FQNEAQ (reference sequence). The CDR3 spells CASSFDRGSPEQYF. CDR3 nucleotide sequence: TGTGCCAGCAGTTTCGACAGGGGATCACCCGAGCAGTACTTC.

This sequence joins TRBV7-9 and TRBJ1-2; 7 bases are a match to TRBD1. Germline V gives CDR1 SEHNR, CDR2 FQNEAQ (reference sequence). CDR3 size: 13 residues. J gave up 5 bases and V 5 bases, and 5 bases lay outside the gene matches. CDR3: CASSVGTAYGYTF. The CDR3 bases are TGTGCCAGCAGCGTAGGGACAGCGTATGGCTACACCTTC. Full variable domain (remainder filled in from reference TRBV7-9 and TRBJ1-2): DTGVSQNPRHKITKRGQNVTFRCDPISEHNRLYWYRQTLGQGPEFLTYFQNEAQLEKSRLLSDRFSAERPKGSFSTLEIQRTEQGDSAMYLCASSVGTAYGYTFGSGTRLTVV.